This T cell receptor (beta chain) was recovered during a study of blood T cell repertoires in COVID-19. Study as a whole: Sites across the United States, Italy and Spain contributed samples from acute and convalescent COVID-19.

In the original analysis: Reference gene primers were amplified, and this amplification served to estimate nucleated cell counts. Assay: immunoSEQ multiplex PCR; the TCRdb copy retains only in-frame clones and omits some. V and J calls and clone size follow that table, whereas D and trimming were derived from the DNA. The sample comprises tens of thousands of clones, roughly 89% of which are singletons, and roughly 8.8% rests with the top ten. Between the trimmed V and J ends, which lost 0 bases and 1 base, there was a span of 12 bases. Germline loops: CDR1 SGHAT, CDR2 FQNNGV. The CDR3 sequence is 16 residues long.

The V call is TRBV11-2, the J call TRBJ1-1; possible D gene TRBD1, 6 bases. This TCR was recovered from a man at least 80 years old with acute or convalescent COVID-19. Input material: peripheral blood. The CDR3 protein is CASSLDRGRGNTEAFF. CDR3 sequence (DNA): TGTGCCAGCAGCTTAGATAGGGGCAGGGGGAACACTGAAGCTTTCTTT. Complete variable domain (other parts from reference TRBV11-2 and TRBJ1-1): EAGVAQSPRYKIIEKRQSVAFWCNPISGHATLYWYQQILGQGPKLLIQFQNNGVVDDSQLPKDRFSAERLKGVDSTLKIQPAKLEDSAVYLCASSLDRGRGNTEAFFGQGTRLTVV.